This T cell receptor (beta chain) was captured in a study of T cell responses to AZD1222 COVID-19 vaccine. Study-wide context: Both about-4-week and about-12-week second-dose recipients were combined. Whole-study findings and limits: Regions 160-218 and 743-854 dominated among vaccine-associated CD4 TCRs spanning spike. With two AZD1222 doses given, Spike-specific TCR breadth and depth both rose.

Some clones are missing from TCRdb's copy, which holds only in-frame ones; the method was immunoSEQ multiplex PCR. Of over 85,000 clones in the sample, 90% are singletons; the top ten hold 8.4%. Points on this clone: Its antigen remains unidentified.

Germline values: CDR1 WSHSY, CDR2 SAAADI. The CDR3 extends over 14 amino acids. The ends were cut back, 8 bases at V and 5 bases at J, with 18 bases in the middle. Material: peripheral blood, obtained on day 0 of AZD1222 vaccination. The sequence derives from an adult in good health. The rearrangement links TRBV10-2 to TRBJ2-5; D is possibly TRBD2 (6 bases). This CDR3 is CASGPGLPGETQYF. In DNA form, the CDR3 reads TGCGCCAGCGGACCGGGACTCCCGGGGGAGACCCAGTACTTC.